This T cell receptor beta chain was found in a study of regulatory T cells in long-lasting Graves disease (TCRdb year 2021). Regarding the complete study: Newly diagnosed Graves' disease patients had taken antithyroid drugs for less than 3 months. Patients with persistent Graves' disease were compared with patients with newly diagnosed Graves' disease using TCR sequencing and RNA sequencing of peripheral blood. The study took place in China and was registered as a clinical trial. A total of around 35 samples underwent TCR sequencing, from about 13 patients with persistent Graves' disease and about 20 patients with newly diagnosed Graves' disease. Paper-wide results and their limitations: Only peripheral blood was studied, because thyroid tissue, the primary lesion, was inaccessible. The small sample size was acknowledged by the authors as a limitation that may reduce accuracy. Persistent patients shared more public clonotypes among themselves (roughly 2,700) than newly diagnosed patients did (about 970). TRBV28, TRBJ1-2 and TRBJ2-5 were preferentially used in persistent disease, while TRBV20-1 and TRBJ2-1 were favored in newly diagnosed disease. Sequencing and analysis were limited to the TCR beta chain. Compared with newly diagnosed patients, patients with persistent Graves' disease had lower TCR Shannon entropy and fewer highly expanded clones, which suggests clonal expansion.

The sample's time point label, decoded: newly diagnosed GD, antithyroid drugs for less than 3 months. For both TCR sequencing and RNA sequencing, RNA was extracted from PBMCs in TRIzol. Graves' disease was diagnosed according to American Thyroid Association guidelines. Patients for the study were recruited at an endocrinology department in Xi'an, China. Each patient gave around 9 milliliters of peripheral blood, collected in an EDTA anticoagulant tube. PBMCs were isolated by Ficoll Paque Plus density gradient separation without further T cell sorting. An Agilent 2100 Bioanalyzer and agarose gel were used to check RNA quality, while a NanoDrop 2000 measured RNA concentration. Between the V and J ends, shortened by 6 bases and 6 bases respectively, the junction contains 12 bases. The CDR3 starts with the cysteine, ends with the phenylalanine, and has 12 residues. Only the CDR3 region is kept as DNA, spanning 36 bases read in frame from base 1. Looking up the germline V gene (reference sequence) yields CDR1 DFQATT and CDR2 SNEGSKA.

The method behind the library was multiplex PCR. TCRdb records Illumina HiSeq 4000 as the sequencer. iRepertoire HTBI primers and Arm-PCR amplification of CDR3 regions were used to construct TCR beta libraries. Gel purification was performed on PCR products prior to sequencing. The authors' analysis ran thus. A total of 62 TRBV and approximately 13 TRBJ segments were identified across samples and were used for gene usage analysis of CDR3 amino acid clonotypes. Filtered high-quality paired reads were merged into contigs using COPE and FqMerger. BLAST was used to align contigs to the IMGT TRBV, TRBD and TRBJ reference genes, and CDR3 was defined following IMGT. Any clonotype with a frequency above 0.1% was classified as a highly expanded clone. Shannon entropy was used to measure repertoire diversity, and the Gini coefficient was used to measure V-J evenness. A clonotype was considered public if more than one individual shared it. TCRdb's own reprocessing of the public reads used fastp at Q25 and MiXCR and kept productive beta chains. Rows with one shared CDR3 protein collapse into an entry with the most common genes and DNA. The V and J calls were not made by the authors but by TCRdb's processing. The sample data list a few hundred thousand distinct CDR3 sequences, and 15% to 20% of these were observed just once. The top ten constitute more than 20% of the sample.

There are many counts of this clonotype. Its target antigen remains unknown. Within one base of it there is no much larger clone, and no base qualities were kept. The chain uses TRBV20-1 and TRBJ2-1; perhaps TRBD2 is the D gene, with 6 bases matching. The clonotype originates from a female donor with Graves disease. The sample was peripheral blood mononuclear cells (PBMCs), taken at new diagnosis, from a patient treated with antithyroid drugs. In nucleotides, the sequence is TGCAGTGCCCTGGGACTCGTCAATGAGCAGTTCTTC. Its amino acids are CSALGLVNEQFF.